Each of the 2 T cell receptor beta chains below was sequenced from the same sample in a study of immune reconstitution after stem cell transplant in scleroderma. TCRdb used MiXCR to reprocess the RT-PCR reads, holding one entry per CDR3 protein. The table includes 4,500 to 7,000 distinct CDR3 sequences, roughly 8% detected once. The sample was taken before or after autologous hematopoietic stem cell transplantation (not recorded which). The origin of the receptors is a male donor with systemic sclerosis.

By share of the sample, this clonotype is medium-sized. This chain uses TRBV29-1 with TRBJ2-7; TRBD1 matches at 9 bases. Per germline, CDR1 SQVTM and CDR2 ANQGSEA. V was clipped by 6 bases and J by 5 bases; unmatched bases: 11. The CDR3 is 14 residues long. CDR3 sequence reads: CSVRNRGPDNEQYF. Here the CDR3 DNA reads TGCAGCGTCCGCAACAGGGGGCCCGATAACGAGCAGTACTTC.

This clonotype was seen only a few times. The chain links TRBV20-1 to TRBJ2-7; 10 nucleotides agree with TRBD2. Germline-derived CDR1 and CDR2 are DFQATT and SNEGSKA (reference sequence). Trimming removed 0 bases from V and 3 bases from J; junction bases left unmatched: 5. The CDR3 contains 15 residues. Here the CDR3 DNA reads TGCAGTGCTAGAGATCTGACTAGCGGGCTCTACGAGCAGTACTTC. It encodes CSARDLTSGLYEQYF.